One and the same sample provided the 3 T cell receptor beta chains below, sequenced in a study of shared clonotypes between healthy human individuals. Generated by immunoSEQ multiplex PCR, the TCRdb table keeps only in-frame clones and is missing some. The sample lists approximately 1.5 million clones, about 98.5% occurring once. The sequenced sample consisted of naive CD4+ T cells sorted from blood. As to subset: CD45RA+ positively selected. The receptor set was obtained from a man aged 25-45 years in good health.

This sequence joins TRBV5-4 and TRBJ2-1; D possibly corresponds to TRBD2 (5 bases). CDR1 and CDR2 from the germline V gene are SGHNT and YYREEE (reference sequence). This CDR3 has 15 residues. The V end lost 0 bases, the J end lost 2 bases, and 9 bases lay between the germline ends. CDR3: CASSLGGKAYNEQFF. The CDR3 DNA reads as TGTGCCAGCAGCTTGGGAGGGAAAGCCTACAATGAGCAGTTCTTC.

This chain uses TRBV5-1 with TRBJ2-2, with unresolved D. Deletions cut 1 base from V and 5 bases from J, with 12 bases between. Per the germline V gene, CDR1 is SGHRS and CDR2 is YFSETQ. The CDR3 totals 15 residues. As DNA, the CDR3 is TGCGCCAGCAGCTTGATTTCGGTTCCAACCGGGGAGCTGTTTTTT. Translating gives CASSLISVPTGELFF.

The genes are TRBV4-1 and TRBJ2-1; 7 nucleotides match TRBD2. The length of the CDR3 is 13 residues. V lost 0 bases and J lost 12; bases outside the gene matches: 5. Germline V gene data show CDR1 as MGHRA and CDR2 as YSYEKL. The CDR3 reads CASSQEPGTMQFF. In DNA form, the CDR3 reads TGCGCCAGCAGCCAAGAACCCGGGACTATGCAGTTCTTC.